This T cell receptor (beta chain) was found in a study of early T cells in non-severe SARS-CoV-2 infection listed by TCRdb under 2021. Background for the entire study: TCR sequencing used bulk RNA from unsorted whole blood, so alpha and beta chains could not be paired.

Libraries were prepared through 5' RACE. The run used a NextSeq 500. Unique molecular identifiers were attached to individual cDNA molecules in the TCR library protocol so that sequencing error and PCR bias could be corrected. Both TCR alpha and beta chains were sequenced, and tight co-correlation was observed between alpha and beta sequence abundances in each sample. On the authors' methods: Decombinator V4 was used to annotate TCR sequences for V gene, J gene and CDR3. Expanded TCRs were defined as changing significantly between any two time points under a Poisson model with p below 0.0001. Abundances of TCRs were expressed as counts per million after normalisation to the total number of TCRs sequenced in each sample. MAIT TCRs were defined by TRAV1-2 paired with TRAJ12, TRAJ20 or TRAJ33, and iNKT TCRs by TRAV10 paired with TRAJ18. VDJdb, accessed on 1 November 2021, was searched for TCRs annotated for CMV, EBV and SARS-CoV-2, and TCRs annotated for more than one antigen were excluded. TCRdb took the public reads, trimmed them with fastp at Q25, ran MiXCR for clone calling and kept in-frame beta chains. Here each entry gathers all rows of one CDR3 protein and keeps the most common genes and DNA. The V and J calls and clone size are TCRdb's, not the authors'. For this sample there are 50,000 to 55,000 distinct CDR3 sequences; roughly 8.8% appear just once. The ten largest clones take up 15% of the sample.

This was a case-control study nested in a cohort of healthcare workers in London, UK, who had nasopharyngeal swab PCR tests and blood samples taken every week. Healthcare workers were recruited between 23 and 31 March 2020, during the week of the UK lockdown, and were followed weekly for up to roughly 16 weeks. This clonotype has more than one count but fewer than ten. Its antigen is still unknown. No base qualities exist here, and no much larger clone lies one base off it. The study at large found these results: VDJdb matching was skewed toward anti-spike CD8 responses, so virus-specific expansions were likely underestimated and private and CD4 specificities were missed.

V sheds 1 base and J sheds 0 bases, leaving 7 bases between their ends. The germline V gene supplies CDR1 SQVTM and CDR2 ANQGSEA. Including cysteine and phenylalanine, the CDR3 has 13 amino acids. Only the CDR3 portion is preserved as DNA: 39 bases, with reading frame beginning at the first base. Specimen: whole blood. The sequence derives from an adult who was a healthcare worker with PCR-confirmed SARS-CoV-2 infection or an uninfected control (not recorded which). Rearrangement joined TRBV29-1 to TRBJ2-7; no D gene can be assigned with confidence. The nucleotide sequence is TGCAGCGTTGAAGGCCCGACCTCCTACGAGCAGTACTTC. It is translated as CSVEGPTSYEQYF.